Presented here are 21 T cell receptor beta chains from one specimen sequenced in a study of blood T cell repertoires in COVID-19. The protocol was immunoSEQ multiplex PCR, while the TCRdb copy is restricted to in-frame clones and leaves out a portion. The table has around 250,000 clones, about 91% seen once; the top ten hold roughly 1.2%. The sample taken for sequencing was PBMCs or T cells enriched from blood (not recorded which). Source of these receptors: a woman between 35 and 50 years old with acute COVID-19.

The chain recombines TRBV7-2 with TRBJ1-3; 9 bases line up with TRBD1. CDR1 is SGHTA, CDR2 FQGNSA, per germline. With V trimmed by 4 bases and J by 3 bases, 10 bases remained unmatched. This CDR3 has 17 amino acids. For the CDR3, the DNA is TGTGCCAGCAGCTATCAAACAGGGGGCGTCGTTGGAAACACCATATATTTT. The encoded protein is CASSYQTGGVVGNTIYF.

The chain combines TRBV11-2 with TRBJ2-2, with a possible D match to TRBD2 (6 bases). Germline CDR1 SGHAT, CDR2 FQNNGV. The CDR3 spans 13 residues. V was trimmed by 5 bases and J by 10 bases, leaving 14 bases between them. CDR3 in DNA: TGTGCCAGCAGCCGGGACTTTAGGGCGGAGCTGTTTTTT. Its protein product is CASSRDFRAELFF.

CDR3 residues: CASSLEGQGNTEAFF. CDR3 nucleotide sequence: TGTGCCAGCAGCTTAGAGGGACAGGGGAACACTGAAGCTTTCTTT. V is TRBV11-1 and J is TRBJ1-1, with 9 bases aligning to TRBD1. Unmatched junction bases numbered 1, after V lost 1 base and J lost 1 base. Germline V CDR1 and CDR2: SGHAT, FQDESV (reference sequence). The CDR3 has 15 amino acids.

The rearrangement uses TRBV27 and TRBJ1-5; 7 nucleotides agree with TRBD1. CDR3 length equals 16 residues. Germline lookup yields CDR1 MNHEY and CDR2 SMNVEV (reference sequence). Trimming took 4 bases from V and 2 from J; bases not matched to a gene: 8. The DNA for the CDR3 is TGTGCCAGCAGTTCCAACCGGGACAGACGCAATCAGCCCCAGCATTTT. The encoded protein is CASSSNRDRRNQPQHF.

This sequence joins TRBV28 and TRBJ2-3, with TRBD2 identical over 8 bases. The V and J ends lost 5 bases and 0 bases, in that order; junction bases with no gene match: 7. The CDR3 totals 16 residues. Per the germline V gene, CDR1 is MDHEN and CDR2 is SYDVKM. The CDR3 loop is CASSPQLAVSTDTQYF. As DNA, the CDR3 is TGTGCCAGCAGTCCCCAACTAGCGGTGAGCACAGATACGCAGTATTTT.

This clone has a single count. The chain links TRBV10-3 to TRBJ1-1; possible D gene TRBD1, 6 bases. Germline CDR1 reads ENHRY; CDR2 reads SYGVKD. Trimming removed 3 bases from V and 2 bases from J, with 13 bases in between. CDR3 size: 15 residues. The CDR3 is CAISEPTGTNTEAFF. In DNA, the CDR3 is TGTGCCATCAGTGAACCGACAGGAACCAACACTGAAGCTTTCTTT.

The chain recombines TRBV28 with TRBJ2-7, with TRBD1 matching 12 bases. CDR1 and CDR2 (germline): MDHEN, SYDVKM. This CDR3 contains 19 residues. The junction had 22 bases not matched to a gene; V was cut back by 8 bases and J by 5 bases. The CDR3 spells CASVTSDGTGGLLGDEQYF. The CDR3 bases are TGTGCCAGCGTCACCTCAGACGGGACAGGGGGCCTTCTTGGAGACGAGCAGTACTTC.

The chain uses TRBV6-5 and TRBJ2-1; 13 positions agree with TRBD2. Germline CDR1 and CDR2: MNHEY and SVGAGI. With V trimmed by 5 bases and J by 7 bases, 5 bases remained unmatched. The CDR3 extends over 15 amino acids. In DNA form, the CDR3 reads TGTGCCAGCAGTACTAGCGGGAGGGCCATAAATGAGCAGTTCTTC. Translating gives CASSTSGRAINEQFF.

V usage is TRBV2 and J usage is TRBJ2-6; 7 bases line up with TRBD1. This CDR3 is built from 16 residues. CDR1 is SNHLY, CDR2 FYNNEI, per germline. With V trimmed by 4 bases and J by 4 bases, 7 bases remained unmatched. For the CDR3, the DNA is TGTGCCAGCAGTGGGTTAGGGGGCGAGGGGGCCAACGTCCTGACTTTC. Protein: CASSGLGGEGANVLTF.

The chain carries TRBV27 and TRBJ2-7, with D unclear. Trimming removed 6 bases from V and 1 base from J, with 7 bases in between. This CDR3 comprises 12 residues. Per germline, CDR1 MNHEY and CDR2 SMNVEV (reference sequence). This chain's CDR3 is CASSRVSYEQYV. The CDR3, as DNA: TGTGCCAGCAGCCGCGTATCCTACGAGCAGTACGTC.

The rearrangement uses TRBV7-2 and TRBJ2-1, with a tentative D call TRBD2 (5 bases). V was trimmed by 1 base and J by 9 bases, leaving 10 bases between them. The CDR3 totals 13 residues. Germline values: CDR1 SGHTA, CDR2 FQGNSA. The CDR3 coding sequence is TGTGCCAGCAGCTTAGAAAATCGGGGTGAGCAGTTCTTC. This codes for CASSLENRGEQFF.

This chain uses TRBV29-1 with TRBJ1-1; a weak D match, TRBD1 (5 bases). The CDR3 has 12 amino acids. Germline CDR1 and CDR2: SQVTM and ANQGSEA. V was clipped by 7 bases and J by 1 base, with 10 bases between them. The CDR3 loop reads CSARVTNTEAFF. The DNA for the CDR3 is TGCAGCGCCAGGGTGACGAACACTGAAGCTTTCTTT.

V is TRBV7-3 and J is TRBJ2-3; the D gene is possibly TRBD2 (6 bases). From germline, CDR1 is SGHTA and CDR2 FQGTGA. Trimming shortened V by 2 bases and J by 3 bases, and 12 bases separated the two germline ends. The CDR3 runs 15 residues. CDR3: CASSLDGRGTDTQYF. The CDR3 nucleotides read TGTGCCAGCAGCTTAGACGGGAGAGGGACAGATACGCAGTATTTT.

The chain couples TRBV19 to TRBJ1-5; 8 bases align to TRBD1. V gave up 2 bases and J gave up 4 bases; unmatched junction bases: 16. The CDR3 extends over 19 amino acids. Per the germline V gene, CDR1 is LNHDA and CDR2 is SQIVND (reference sequence). CDR3 protein: CASSISPVRGRRANQPQHF. In DNA, the CDR3 is TGTGCCAGTAGTATATCGCCTGTCAGGGGGCGCAGAGCGAATCAGCCCCAGCATTTT.

The chain couples TRBV9 to TRBJ1-1; D might be TRBD1 (5 bases). This CDR3 is 14 amino acids long. Trimming left V 1 base short and J 6 bases short, with 13 bases between. Per germline, CDR1 SGDLS and CDR2 YYNGEE. The DNA of the CDR3 is TGTGCCAGCAGCGTACACCAAGGGGCGGCTGAAGCTTTCTTT. Amino acids: CASSVHQGAAEAFF.

This clone showed up just once. J is TRBJ1-2 and V is TRBV30; 7 bases are shared with TRBD1. The CDR3 loop spans 13 amino acids. Germline CDR1 and CDR2: GTSNPN and SVGIG (reference sequence). With V trimmed by 6 bases and J by 2 bases, 6 bases remained unmatched. CDR3 DNA sequence: TGTGCCTGTAACAGGGGCTTCAACTATGGCTACACCTTC. Translating gives CACNRGFNYGYTF.

The V and J genes are TRBV29-1 and TRBJ2-5; 10 bases line up with TRBD2. This CDR3 is 15 amino acids long. V was clipped by 2 bases and J by 1 base; unmatched bases: 4. The germline CDR1 and CDR2 sequences are SQVTM and ANQGSEA. CDR3 coding DNA: TGCAGCGTTGAAACTAGCGGGACCCGCCAAGAGACCCAGTACTTC. It translates to CSVETSGTRQETQYF. Full variable domain (remainder filled in from reference TRBV29-1 and TRBJ2-5): SAVISQKPSRDICQRGTSLTIQCQVDSQVTMMFWYRQQPGQSLTLIATANQGSEATYESGFVIDKFPISRPNLTFSTLTVSNMSPEDSSIYLCSVETSGTRQETQYFGPGTRLLVL.

This clone has only a few counts. The chain links TRBV15 to TRBJ2-3; tentative D call: TRBD2 (6 bases). The germline V gene has CDR1 LNHNV and CDR2 YYDKDF (reference sequence). Trimming left V 3 bases short and J 10 bases short, with 14 bases between. The CDR3 contains 13 residues. The CDR3 spells CATSRETSPAQYF. CDR3 DNA: TGTGCCACCAGCAGGGAGACTAGTCCGGCGCAGTATTTT.

There are a few counts of this clone. This sequence joins TRBV12-3 or TRBV12-4 and TRBJ2-7, with TRBD2 as a possible D gene (5 bases). Trimming removed 5 bases from V and 6 bases from J, with 11 bases in between. The CDR3 loop spans 12 amino acids. CDR3 in DNA: TGTGCCAGCAGTCGTGGACTGAGCGAGCAGTACGTC. Protein: CASSRGLSEQYV.

This sequence joins TRBV7-9 and TRBJ2-1, with 9 bases lining up with TRBD1. The V segment lost 0 bases and the J segment 5 bases; nucleotides outside the gene matches: 8. Germline assignment: CDR1 SEHNR and CDR2 FQNEAQ (reference sequence). The CDR3 runs 17 residues. For the CDR3, the DNA is TGTGCCAGCAGCTTAGCGCCGAAGGACAGGGGCCACAATGAGCAGTTCTTC. Its translation: CASSLAPKDRGHNEQFF.

The table lists this clone with a count of one. The chain employs TRBV7-8 and TRBJ1-2, with D perhaps TRBD1 (5 bases). Per germline, CDR1 SGHVS and CDR2 FQNEAQ. This CDR3 spans 15 amino acids. V lost 1 base to trimming and J lost 0 bases, with 9 bases between them. This CDR3 reads CASSLGQLANYGYTF. CDR3 nucleotide sequence: TGTGCCAGCAGCTTAGGACAGTTAGCTAACTATGGCTACACCTTC.